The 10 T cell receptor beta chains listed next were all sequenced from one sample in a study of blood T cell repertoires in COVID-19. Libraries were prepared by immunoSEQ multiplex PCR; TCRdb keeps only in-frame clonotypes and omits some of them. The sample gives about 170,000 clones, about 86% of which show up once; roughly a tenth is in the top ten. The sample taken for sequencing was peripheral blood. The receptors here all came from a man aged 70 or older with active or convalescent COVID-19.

DNA of the CDR3: TGCGCCAGCAGCCAAGATCTTGGGAGGACTGAGCAGTTCTTC. As protein: CASSQDLGRTEQFF. The chain uses TRBV4-3 and TRBJ2-1; possibly TRBD2 for D (6 bases). Germline assignment: CDR1 LGHNA and CDR2 YSLEER. This CDR3 has 14 amino acids. Deletions cut 0 bases from V and 9 bases from J, with 12 bases between.

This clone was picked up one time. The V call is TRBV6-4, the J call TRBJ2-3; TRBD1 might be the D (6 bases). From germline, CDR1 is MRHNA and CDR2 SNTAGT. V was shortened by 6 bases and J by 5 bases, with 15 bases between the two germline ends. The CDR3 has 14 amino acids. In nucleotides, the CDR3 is TGTGCCAGCAGCCGAACAGGGAACGGAGATACGCAGTATTTT. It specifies CASSRTGNGDTQYF.

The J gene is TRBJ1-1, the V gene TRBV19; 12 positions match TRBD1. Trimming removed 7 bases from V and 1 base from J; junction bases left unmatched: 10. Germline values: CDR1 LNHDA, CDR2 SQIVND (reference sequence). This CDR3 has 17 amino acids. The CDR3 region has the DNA TGTGCCAGTAATAGGGACAGGGGGCATTCTGAGAACACTGAAGCTTTCTTT. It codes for CASNRDRGHSENTEAFF.

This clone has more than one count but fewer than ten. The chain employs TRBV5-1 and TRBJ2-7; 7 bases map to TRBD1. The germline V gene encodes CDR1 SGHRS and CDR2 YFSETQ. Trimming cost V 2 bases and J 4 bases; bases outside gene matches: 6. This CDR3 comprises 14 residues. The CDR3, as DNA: TGCGCCAGCAGCTTAAGGGACAGCGGTTACGAGCAGTACTTC. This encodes CASSLRDSGYEQYF.

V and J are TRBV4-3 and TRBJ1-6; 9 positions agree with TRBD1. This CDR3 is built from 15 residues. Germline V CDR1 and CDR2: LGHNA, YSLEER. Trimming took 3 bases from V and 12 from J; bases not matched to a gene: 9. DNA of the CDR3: TGCGCCAGCAGCCAGGAAACCACGGGACAGGGACCCCTCCACTTT. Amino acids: CASSQETTGQGPLHF.

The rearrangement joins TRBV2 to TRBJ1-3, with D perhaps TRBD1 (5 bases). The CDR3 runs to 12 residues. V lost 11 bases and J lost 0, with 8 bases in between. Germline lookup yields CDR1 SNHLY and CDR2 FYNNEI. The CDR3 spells CAGGDSGNTIYF. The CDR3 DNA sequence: TGTGCCGGAGGGGACTCTGGAAACACCATATATTTT.

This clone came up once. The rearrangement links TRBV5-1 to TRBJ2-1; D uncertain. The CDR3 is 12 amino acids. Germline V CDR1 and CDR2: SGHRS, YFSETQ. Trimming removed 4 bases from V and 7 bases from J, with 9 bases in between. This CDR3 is CASSGGRNEQFF. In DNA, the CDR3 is TGCGCCAGCAGCGGTGGGCGAAATGAGCAGTTCTTC. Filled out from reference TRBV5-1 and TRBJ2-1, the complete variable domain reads KAGVTQTPRYLIKTRGQQVTLSCSPISGHRSVSWYQQTPGQGLQFLFEYFSETQRNKGNFPGRFSGRQFSNSRSEMNVSTLELGDSALYLCASSGGRNEQFFGPGTRLTVL.

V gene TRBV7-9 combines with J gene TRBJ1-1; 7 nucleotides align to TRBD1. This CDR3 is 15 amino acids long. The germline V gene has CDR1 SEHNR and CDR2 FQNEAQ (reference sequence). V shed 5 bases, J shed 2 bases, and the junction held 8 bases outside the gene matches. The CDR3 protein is CASSAQDRENTEAFF. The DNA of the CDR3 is TGTGCCAGCAGCGCCCAAGACAGGGAAAACACTGAAGCTTTCTTT.

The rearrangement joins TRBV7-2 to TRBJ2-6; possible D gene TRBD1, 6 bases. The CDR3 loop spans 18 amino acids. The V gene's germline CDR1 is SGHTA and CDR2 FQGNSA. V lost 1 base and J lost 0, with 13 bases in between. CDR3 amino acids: CASSLGWDISSGANVLTF. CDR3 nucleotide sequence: TGTGCCAGCAGCTTAGGCTGGGACATCAGCTCTGGGGCCAACGTCCTGACTTTC.

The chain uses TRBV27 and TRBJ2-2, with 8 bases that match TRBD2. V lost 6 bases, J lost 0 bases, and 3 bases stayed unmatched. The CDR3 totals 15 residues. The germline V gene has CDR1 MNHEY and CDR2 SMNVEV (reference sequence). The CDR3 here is CASRRSGANTGELFF. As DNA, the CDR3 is TGTGCCAGCAGGCGTAGCGGGGCGAACACCGGGGAGCTGTTTTTT.